One sample yielded the 21 T cell receptor beta chains listed below, sequenced in a study of blood T cell repertoires in COVID-19. Here immunoSEQ multiplex PCR was the method, and the copy in TCRdb shows in-frame clones only, minus some. The sample includes approximately 250,000 clones, 65% to 90% of them seen just once. The sequenced sample consisted of peripheral blood. Receptor source: a woman between 50 and 59 years old with acute or convalescent COVID-19.

The chain combines TRBV2 with TRBJ1-4; 9 nucleotides align to TRBD1. The CDR3 loop spans 14 amino acids. V lost 6 bases to trimming and J lost 4 bases; unmatched junction nucleotides: 3. CDR1 SNHLY and CDR2 FYNNEI come from the germline V gene. The CDR3 DNA reads TGTGCCAGCAGCACAGGGGGCGGTAATGAAAAACTGTTTTTT. This codes for CASSTGGGNEKLFF. The complete variable domain, with remaining parts taken from reference TRBV2 and TRBJ1-4, reads EPEVTQTPSHQVTQMGQEVILRCVPISNHLYFYWYRQILGQKVEFLVSFYNNEISEKSEIFDDQFSVERPDGSNFTLKIRSTKLEDSAMYFCASSTGGGNEKLFFGSGTQLSVL.

V usage is TRBV11-2 and J usage is TRBJ2-5; D call uncertain. CDR3 length: 14 residues. Germline CDR1 is SGHAT and CDR2 is FQNNGV. The germline V and J ends were trimmed by 2 bases and 3 bases, with 10 bases remaining between them. The CDR3 protein is CASSLLLAEETQYF. The CDR3 nucleotides are TGTGCCAGCAGCTTATTGTTAGCCGAAGAGACCCAGTACTTC.

The genes are TRBV5-4 and TRBJ2-3; the D is unclear. The CDR3 spans 13 residues. CDR1 is SGHNT and CDR2 is YYREEE in the germline V gene (reference sequence). The V gene lost 0 bases and the J gene lost 4 bases, with 6 bases spanning the gap. The CDR3 sequence is CASSLDPADTQYF. The CDR3 DNA follows: TGTGCCAGCAGCTTGGACCCGGCAGATACGCAGTATTTT.

The chain is built from TRBV7-6 and TRBJ2-5; 9 nucleotides match TRBD2. The CDR3 spans 16 residues. Germline-derived CDR1 and CDR2 are SGHVS and FNYEAQ. With 5 bases clipped from V and 2 bases from J, the junction kept 9 bases outside the gene matches. The CDR3 DNA reads TGTGCCAGCAGCCGTAGACTAGCGGAGCTTCAAGAGACCCAGTACTTC. This encodes CASSRRLAELQETQYF.

This chain joins TRBV6-5 and TRBJ2-2, with D possibly TRBD2 on 5 matching bases. CDR3 length equals 16 residues. Trimming took 0 bases from V and 4 from J, leaving 12 bases between them. Germline assignment: CDR1 MNHEY and CDR2 SVGAGI. CDR3 sequence (DNA): TGTGCCAGCAGTTACTCTCGGGGTTTTGGCACCGGGGAGCTGTTTTTT. Protein product: CASSYSRGFGTGELFF.

This chain uses TRBV15 with TRBJ2-3; D unresolved. CDR3 length equals 14 residues. Trimming pared 0 bases from V and 4 bases from J, leaving 8 bases between. CDR1 is LNHNV and CDR2 is YYDKDF in the germline V gene (reference sequence). In DNA form, the CDR3 reads TGTGCCACCAGCAGAGAGAGGTTGCCAGATACGCAGTATTTT. Translating gives CATSRERLPDTQYF.

The chain joins TRBV11-2 to TRBJ1-2, with 7 bases aligning to TRBD1. Germline V CDR1 and CDR2: SGHAT, FQNNGV. Trimming at V came to 5 bases and at J to 4 bases, leaving 7 bases not matched to a gene. The CDR3 runs 14 residues. The CDR3 protein is CASSPGQMSYGYTF. The CDR3 DNA is TGTGCCAGCAGCCCGGGACAGATGAGCTATGGCTACACCTTC.

The chain employs TRBV28 and TRBJ1-5; D not certain. From germline, CDR1 is MDHEN and CDR2 SYDVKM. Trimming pared 6 bases from V and 4 bases from J, leaving 10 bases between. CDR3 size: 13 residues. In DNA, the CDR3 is TGTGCCAGCAGGTGGACGGGGAATCAGCCCCAGCATTTT. Translating gives CASRWTGNQPQHF.

This sequence joins TRBV5-1 and TRBJ1-1; D unclear. There are 15 residues in the CDR3. Trimming took off 0 bases at V and 8 bases at J, with 17 bases between the two ends. Germline-derived CDR1 and CDR2 are SGHRS and YFSETQ. The CDR3 loop reads CASSLVGYAGTEAFF. The DNA for the CDR3 is TGCGCCAGCAGCTTGGTGGGCTACGCAGGAACAGAAGCTTTCTTT.

This clone was found a few times. V is TRBV19 and J is TRBJ1-1, with a tentative D call TRBD1 (5 bases). This CDR3 region has 16 residues. V lost 4 bases to trimming and J lost 1 base, with 16 bases between them. Looked up from germline, CDR1 is LNHDA and CDR2 is SQIVND (reference sequence). The CDR3 sequence is CASSSYLRAGNTEAFF. DNA for the CDR3: TGTGCCAGTAGTAGCTATCTCAGGGCCGGGAACACTGAAGCTTTCTTT.

This clone was seen only a few times. The chain is built from TRBV5-1 and TRBJ2-6; 9 bases agree with TRBD1. There are 18 residues in the CDR3. V was clipped by 5 bases and J by 1 base; unmatched bases: 10. CDR1 and CDR2 from the germline V gene are SGHRS and YFSETQ. The CDR3 region has the DNA TGCGCCAGCAGGGATAGGACAGGGGTAGAGTCTGGGGCCAACGTCCTGACTTTC. Its translation: CASRDRTGVESGANVLTF.

V usage is TRBV6-1 and J usage is TRBJ2-7; 8 bases fit TRBD1. J gave up 3 bases and V 3 bases, and 4 bases lay outside the gene matches. This CDR3 region has 14 residues. CDR1 is MNHNS, CDR2 SASEGT, per germline. The CDR3 nucleotides read TGTGCCAGCAGTGACAACAGGGGGAGCTACGAGCAGTACTTC. Protein: CASSDNRGSYEQYF.

V and J are TRBV30 and TRBJ2-7, with a possible D match to TRBD2 (6 bases). The CDR3 extends over 12 amino acids. V lost 0 bases, J lost 6 bases, and 9 bases lay in between. Germline V gives CDR1 GTSNPN, CDR2 SVGIG (reference sequence). This CDR3 reads CAWSVTGVEQYF. The CDR3 DNA follows: TGTGCCTGGAGTGTAACGGGGGTCGAGCAGTACTTC.

The sample holds one count of this clone. The J gene is TRBJ1-1, the V gene TRBV24-1; D is unresolved. The CDR3 covers 13 residues. Germline V lookup: CDR1 KGHDR, CDR2 SFDVKD. Trimming took 5 bases from V and 3 from J, leaving 9 bases between them. The CDR3 nucleotides are TGTGCCACCAGTGGTACTAGTGACACTGAAGCTTTCTTT. Translation gives CATSGTSDTEAFF.

The chain couples TRBV4-1 to TRBJ2-3; 7 nucleotides match TRBD1. Unmatched junction bases numbered 6, after V lost 4 bases and J lost 2 bases. Germline-derived CDR1 and CDR2 are MGHRA and YSYEKL. The CDR3 totals 15 residues. The CDR3 loop reads CASSLATGHTDTQYF. CDR3 sequence (DNA): TGCGCCAGCAGCCTCGCGACAGGGCACACAGATACGCAGTATTTT.

The chain carries TRBV7-3 and TRBJ2-1; D might be TRBD2 (6 bases). The CDR3 sequence is 13 residues long. The germline CDR1 and CDR2 sequences are SGHTA and FQGTGA. V gave up 0 bases and J gave up 6 bases, with 6 bases separating them. The DNA of the CDR3 is TGTGCCAGCAGCTTAACAGCGGGCAATGAGCAGTTCTTC. Its protein is CASSLTAGNEQFF.

The chain links TRBV28 to TRBJ1-6, with 7 bases fitting TRBD1. With 7 bases clipped from V and 5 bases from J, the junction kept 8 bases outside the gene matches. Germline V gene data show CDR1 as MDHEN and CDR2 as SYDVKM. This CDR3 is built from 15 residues. The CDR3 nucleotides are TGTGCCAGCAAGCCCGGGACAGACAATAATTCACCCCTCCACTTT. Translated: CASKPGTDNNSPLHF.

This chain joins TRBV3-1 (or the pseudogene TRBV3-2) and TRBJ2-7; D gene uncertain. This CDR3 comprises 14 residues. The V gene's germline CDR1 is LGHDT and CDR2 YNNKEL (reference sequence). Trimming removed 1 base at V and 5 bases at J, with 12 bases between. The CDR3 loop is CASSQGWSPDEQYF. The CDR3 DNA sequence: TGTGCCAGCAGCCAAGGGTGGAGTCCCGACGAGCAGTACTTC.

CDR3 in amino acids: CASSLRVLGGRSVYGYTF. CDR3 nucleotide sequence: TGTGCCAGCAGTTTAAGAGTCCTCGGGGGGCGGTCGGTCTATGGCTACACCTTC. This sequence joins TRBV28 and TRBJ1-2, with D possibly TRBD1 on 6 matching bases. The ends were cut back, 2 bases at V and 4 bases at J, with 23 bases in the middle. CDR3 length equals 18 residues. Germline V gene sequence: CDR1 MDHEN, CDR2 SYDVKM.

The J gene is TRBJ2-7, the V gene TRBV5-1; a weak D match, TRBD1 (6 bases). CDR3 length: 16 amino acids. From germline, CDR1 is SGHRS and CDR2 YFSETQ. Deletions cut 3 bases from V and 1 base from J, with 17 bases between. In nucleotides, the CDR3 is TGCGCCAGCAGCTCCCTGGGACATACTACTTCCTACGAGCAGTACTTC. Translation gives CASSSLGHTTSYEQYF.

The genes are TRBV5-1 and TRBJ1-3; 9 bases match TRBD1. The CDR3 loop spans 15 amino acids. V was clipped by 4 bases and J by 1 base; unmatched bases: 3. Germline CDR1 and CDR2: SGHRS and YFSETQ. CDR3 DNA: TGCGCCAGCAGCCTACAGGGGGCGTCTGGAAACACCATATATTTT. Its translation is CASSLQGASGNTIYF.